The present TCR beta chain was sequenced within a study of blood T cells in healthy people across ages. Study-level information: Capture via template switching afforded approximately one barcoded beta molecule per two T cells.

The CDR3 length is 13 residues. The germline gives CDR1 SGHTA, CDR2 FQGNSA. The germline V and J ends were trimmed by 1 base and 5 bases, with 7 bases remaining between them. Then a second PCR, running about 6 to 12 cycles, was carried out with a sample-barcoded 5' primer and a J-beta primer mix. TCRdb passed the 5' RACE reads through MiXCR, listing each CDR3 protein once. Seen here are nearly 800,000 distinct CDR3 sequences, more than 55% observed once, and the top ten hold about 26%. This clonotype was picked up a small number of times. The chain couples TRBV7-2 to TRBJ2-3; D gene ambiguous. Specimen: blood. This receptor was identified in a man in his forties or fifties in good health. CDR3 amino acids: CASSLEGIDTQYF. As DNA, the CDR3 is TGTGCCAGCAGCTTAGAAGGGATAGATACGCAGTATTTT.